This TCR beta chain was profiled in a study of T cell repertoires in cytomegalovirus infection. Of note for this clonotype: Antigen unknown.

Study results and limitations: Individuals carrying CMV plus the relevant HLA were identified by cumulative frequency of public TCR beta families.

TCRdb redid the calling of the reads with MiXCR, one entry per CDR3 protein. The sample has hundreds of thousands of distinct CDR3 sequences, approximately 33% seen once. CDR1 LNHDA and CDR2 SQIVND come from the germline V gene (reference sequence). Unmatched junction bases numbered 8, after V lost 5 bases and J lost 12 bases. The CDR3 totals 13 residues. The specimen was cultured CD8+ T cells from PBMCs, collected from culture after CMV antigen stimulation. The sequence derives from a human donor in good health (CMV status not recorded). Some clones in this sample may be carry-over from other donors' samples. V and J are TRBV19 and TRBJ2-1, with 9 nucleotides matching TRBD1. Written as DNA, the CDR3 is TGTGCCAGTAGTGCAGGGACAGGGTCGGTGCAGTTCTTC. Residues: CASSAGTGSVQFF.